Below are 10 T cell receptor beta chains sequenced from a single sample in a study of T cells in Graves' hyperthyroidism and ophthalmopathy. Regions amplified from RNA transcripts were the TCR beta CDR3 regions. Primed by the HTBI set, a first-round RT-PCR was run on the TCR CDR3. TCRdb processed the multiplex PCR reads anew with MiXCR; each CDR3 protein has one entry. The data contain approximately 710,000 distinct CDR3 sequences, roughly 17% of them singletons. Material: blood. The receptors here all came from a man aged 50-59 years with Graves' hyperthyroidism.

DNA for the CDR3: TGTGCCAGCAGCGATGGACAGGCCTCTGGAAACACCATATATTTT. Translation: CASSDGQASGNTIYF. The chain links TRBV7-9 to TRBJ1-3, with 7 bases fitting TRBD1. The CDR3 extends over 15 amino acids. CDR1 and CDR2 (germline): SEHNR, FQNEAQ (reference sequence). The V gene end was trimmed by 5 bases and the J gene end by 0 bases; junction bases not matched to a gene: 4.

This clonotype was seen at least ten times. The CDR3 nucleotides read TGTGCCAGCAGCTGGACCCAGACAGGGAGGTCCTACGAGCAGTACTTC. This encodes CASSWTQTGRSYEQYF. V usage is TRBV28 and J usage is TRBJ2-7, with TRBD1 as a possible D gene (7 bases). CDR3 length equals 16 residues. The V and J ends lost 6 bases and 1 base respectively, with 19 bases between them. Germline lookup yields CDR1 MDHEN and CDR2 SYDVKM.

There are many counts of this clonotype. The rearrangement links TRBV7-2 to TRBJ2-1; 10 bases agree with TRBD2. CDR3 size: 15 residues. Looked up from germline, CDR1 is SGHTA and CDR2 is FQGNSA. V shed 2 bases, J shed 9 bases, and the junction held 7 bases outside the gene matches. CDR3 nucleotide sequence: TGTGCCAGCAGCTTACAAGCGGGAGGGCGGGGTGAGCAGTTCTTC. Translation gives CASSLQAGGRGEQFF.

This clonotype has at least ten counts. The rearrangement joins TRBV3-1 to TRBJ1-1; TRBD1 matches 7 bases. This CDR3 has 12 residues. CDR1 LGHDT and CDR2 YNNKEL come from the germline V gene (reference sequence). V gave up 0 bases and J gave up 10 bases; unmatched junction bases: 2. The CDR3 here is CASSQDRTGAFF. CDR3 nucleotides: TGTGCCAGCAGCCAAGATAGGACAGGAGCTTTCTTT.

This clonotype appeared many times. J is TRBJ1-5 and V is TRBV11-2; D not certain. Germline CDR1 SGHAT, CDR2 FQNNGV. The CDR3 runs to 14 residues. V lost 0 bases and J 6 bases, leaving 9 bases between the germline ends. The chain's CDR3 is CASSLDEVTQPQHF. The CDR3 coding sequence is TGTGCCAGCAGCTTAGATGAGGTGACTCAGCCCCAGCATTTT.

CDR3 DNA: TGTGCCAGCAGCTTGGAGGGACAGACTAACTCCTACGAGCAGTACTTC. Translated: CASSLEGQTNSYEQYF. The chain is built from TRBV5-5 and TRBJ2-7, with 7 positions matching TRBD1. Trimming cost V 0 bases and J 0 bases; bases outside gene matches: 6. The CDR3 covers 16 residues. Germline CDR1 and CDR2: SGHKS and YYEKEE (reference sequence).

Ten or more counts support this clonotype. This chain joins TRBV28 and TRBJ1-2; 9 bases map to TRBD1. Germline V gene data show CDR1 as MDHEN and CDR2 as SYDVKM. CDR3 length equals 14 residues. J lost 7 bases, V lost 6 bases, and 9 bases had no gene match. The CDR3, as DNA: TGTGCCAGCAGCTCGGGACAGGGTGTCGCTGGCTACACCTTC. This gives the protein CASSSGQGVAGYTF.

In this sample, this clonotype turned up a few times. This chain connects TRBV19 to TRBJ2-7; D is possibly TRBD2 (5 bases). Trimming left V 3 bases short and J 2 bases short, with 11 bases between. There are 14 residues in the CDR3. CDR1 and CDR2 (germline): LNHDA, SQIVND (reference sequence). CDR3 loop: CASSITVGTYEQYF. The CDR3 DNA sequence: TGTGCCAGTAGTATTACAGTCGGGACCTACGAGCAGTACTTC. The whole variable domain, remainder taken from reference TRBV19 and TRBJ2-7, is DGGITQSPKYLFRKEGQNVTLSCEQNLNHDAMYWYRQDPGQGLRLIYYSQIVNDFQKGDIAEGYSVSREKKESFPLTVTSAQKNPTAFYLCASSITVGTYEQYFGPGTRLTVT.

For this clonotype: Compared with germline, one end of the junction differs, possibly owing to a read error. CDR3 bases: TGTACCAGCAGTGAAGCCCAGTTTAGCGGGAGGAACGAGCAGTACTTC. This gives the protein CTSSEAQFSGRNEQYF. The chain uses TRBV2 and TRBJ2-7, with TRBD2 matching over 10 bases. The length of the CDR3 is 16 residues. Germline-derived CDR1 and CDR2 are SNHLY and FYNNEI.

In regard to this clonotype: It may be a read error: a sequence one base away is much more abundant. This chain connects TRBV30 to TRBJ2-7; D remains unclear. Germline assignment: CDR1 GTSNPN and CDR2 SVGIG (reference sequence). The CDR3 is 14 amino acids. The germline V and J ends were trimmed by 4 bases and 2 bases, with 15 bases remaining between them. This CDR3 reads CAWNLLDGTYEQYF. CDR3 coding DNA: TGTGCCTGGAATCTATTGGACGGAACCTACGAGCAGTACTTC. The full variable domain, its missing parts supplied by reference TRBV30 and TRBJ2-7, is SQTIHQWPATLVQPVGSPLSLECTVEGTSNPNLYWYRQAAGRGLQLLFYSVGIGQISSEVPQNLSASRPQDRQFILSSKKLLLSDSGFYLCAWNLLDGTYEQYFGPGTRLTVT.